These 8 T cell receptor beta chains were sequenced from one sample in a study of blood T cell repertoires in COVID-19. The data were produced by immunoSEQ multiplex PCR, yet TCRdb's version contains in-frame clones alone and is incomplete. Of more than 250,000 clones in the sample, roughly nine tenths were seen once. Sequenced: peripheral blood. The receptors stem from a man younger than 35 who had recovered from COVID-19.

The chain uses TRBV9 and TRBJ2-7; 8 bases match TRBD2. CDR1 is SGDLS, CDR2 YYNGEE, per germline. CDR3 size: 15 residues. V lost 0 bases and J lost 2; bases outside the gene matches: 4. The CDR3 loop is CASSVEGLETYEQYF. The CDR3 region has the DNA TGTGCCAGCAGCGTAGAGGGACTAGAGACCTACGAGCAGTACTTC.

The chain has TRBV9 and TRBJ2-5; 7 positions agree with TRBD2. The V gene's germline CDR1 is SGDLS and CDR2 YYNGEE. The CDR3 totals 14 residues. The V and J ends lost 0 bases and 4 bases, in that order; junction bases with no gene match: 3. The CDR3: CASSVGGGLETQYF. In DNA form, the CDR3 reads TGTGCCAGCAGCGTAGGCGGGGGATTAGAGACCCAGTACTTC.

Only a few counts were recorded for this clone. The chain links TRBV10-1 to TRBJ2-7; 8 bases map to TRBD2. Trimming removed 4 bases from V and 4 bases from J; junction bases left unmatched: 6. Germline-derived CDR1 and CDR2 are WNHNN and SYGVQD (reference sequence). The CDR3 runs 14 residues. For the CDR3, the DNA is TGCGCCAGCAGTGCTGGGACTAGTAAGTACGAGCAGTACTTC. Translation gives CASSAGTSKYEQYF.

V gene TRBV6-5 combines with J gene TRBJ2-1; 8 bases match TRBD1. CDR3 size: 15 residues. The V segment lost 2 bases and the J segment 10 bases; nucleotides outside the gene matches: 10. Looked up from germline, CDR1 is MNHEY and CDR2 is SVGAGI. Written as DNA, the CDR3 is TGTGCCAGCAGTTACACCACTCCAGGACAGGGAGAGCAGTTCTTC. This sequence encodes CASSYTTPGQGEQFF.

This chain connects TRBV6-6 to TRBJ1-5, with D possibly matching TRBD1 (6 bases). Germline loops: CDR1 MNHNY, CDR2 SVGAGI (reference sequence). The CDR3 consists of 14 residues. Trimming took off 6 bases at V and 2 bases at J, with 11 bases between the two ends. The CDR3 region has the DNA TGTGCCAGCAGCGGGGGGCGCGGCAATCAGCCCCAGCATTTT. This encodes CASSGGRGNQPQHF.

This chain links TRBV2 with TRBJ1-3; D not certain. This CDR3 contains 13 residues. Trimming stripped 3 bases from V and 9 bases from J, with 12 bases between. Germline CDR1 and CDR2: SNHLY and FYNNEI. This CDR3 reads CASSETRLGTIYF. In nucleotides, the CDR3 is TGTGCCAGCAGTGAGACCCGGCTAGGCACCATATATTTT.

The V and J genes are TRBV6-5 and TRBJ1-3; unclear D gene. Per germline, CDR1 MNHEY and CDR2 SVGAGI. Deletions cut 2 bases from V and 7 bases from J, with 15 bases between. The CDR3 is 15 amino acids. The CDR3 DNA reads as TGTGCCAGCAGTTACCTCGAGGTCGGAAAGAACACCATATATTTT. Protein: CASSYLEVGKNTIYF.

The chain couples TRBV19 to TRBJ2-1, with D possibly being TRBD1 (6 bases). Trimming removed 5 bases from V and 4 bases from J, with 15 bases in between. CDR3 length: 15 residues. The V gene's germline CDR1 is LNHDA and CDR2 SQIVND (reference sequence). CDR3 in amino acids: CASSLRQASYNEQFF. The CDR3 DNA reads TGTGCCAGTAGTCTTCGACAGGCTTCATACAATGAGCAGTTCTTC.